This T cell receptor (beta chain) appears in the sequencing data of a study of cytomegalovirus exposure and HLA in healthy donors. Whole-study findings and limits: In vitro testing confirmed a few CMV-associated chains as specific for CMV antigens. Most CMV-associated TCR beta chains were later found to appear HLA-restricted. Based on reports, TCR beta sequences accurately predicted HLA-A and HLA-B alleles for most subjects.

V lost 4 bases and J lost 0, with 9 bases in between. Germline CDR1 SGHDN, CDR2 FVKESK. The CDR3 consists of 14 residues. On this clone: What it binds is unknown.

The PCR made use of 60 Vbeta and 13 Jbeta primers. Assay used: immunoSEQ multiplex PCR; TCRdb lists only in-frame clones, some missing. In the table there are 75,000 to 90,000 clones, around 85% of which are singletons. The material sequenced was PBMCs. The sequence was collected from a man in his forties in good health and CMV-seropositive. V usage is TRBV14 and J usage is TRBJ1-1; no definite D call. CDR3 sequence reads: CASSRTAMNTEAFF. As DNA, the CDR3 is TGTGCCAGCAGCCGAACAGCAATGAACACTGAAGCTTTCTTT.